This T cell receptor beta chain was profiled in a study of glioma-infiltrating T cells after dendritic cell vaccination. This clone was found once. CDR3 length: 18 amino acids. CDR1 is SNHLY and CDR2 is FYNNEI in the germline V gene. Unmatched junction bases numbered 13, after V lost 1 base and J lost 2 bases. Produced via immunoSEQ multiplex PCR; TCRdb's table is partial and in-frame only. The top ten clones hold under 2.5% of a sample with tens of thousands of clones, around 79% of them seen once. Specimen: blood, collected before dendritic cell vaccination. This chain uses TRBV2 with TRBJ2-7, with TRBD1 matching 8 bases. This TCR came from a human donor with glioblastoma. In DNA form, the CDR3 reads TGTGCCAGCAGTGAAGGGGGGTCAACAAACAGGGGGGCCTACGAGCAGTACTTC. Its protein is CASSEGGSTNRGAYEQYF.